This paragraph covers one T cell receptor beta chain sequence. This sample is part of a study of blood T cell repertoires in COVID-19. Whole-study context: Acute-phase and convalescent COVID-19 samples originated in the United States, Italy and Spain.

As originally analysed: Amplification from reference gene primers served as the basis for estimated nucleated cell counts. Assay: immunoSEQ multiplex PCR; the TCRdb copy retains only in-frame clones and omits some. V, J and clone size were drawn from that table, and D and trimming were deduced from the DNA. The data show under 40,000 clones, 85% to 90% seen once. J gave up 3 bases and V 6 bases, and 9 bases lay outside the gene matches. The CDR3 is made up of 15 amino acids. The germline gives CDR1 KGHSH, CDR2 LQKENI. The sequencing sample was made of peripheral blood. The chain is built from TRBV18 and TRBJ1-2, with TRBD1 matching over 8 bases. The sequence derives from a man between 45 and 60 years old with active or convalescent COVID-19. CDR3 nucleotides: TGTGCCAGCTCCCAATACGGACAGGGTGACTATGGCTACACCTTC. Its translation is CASSQYGQGDYGYTF.